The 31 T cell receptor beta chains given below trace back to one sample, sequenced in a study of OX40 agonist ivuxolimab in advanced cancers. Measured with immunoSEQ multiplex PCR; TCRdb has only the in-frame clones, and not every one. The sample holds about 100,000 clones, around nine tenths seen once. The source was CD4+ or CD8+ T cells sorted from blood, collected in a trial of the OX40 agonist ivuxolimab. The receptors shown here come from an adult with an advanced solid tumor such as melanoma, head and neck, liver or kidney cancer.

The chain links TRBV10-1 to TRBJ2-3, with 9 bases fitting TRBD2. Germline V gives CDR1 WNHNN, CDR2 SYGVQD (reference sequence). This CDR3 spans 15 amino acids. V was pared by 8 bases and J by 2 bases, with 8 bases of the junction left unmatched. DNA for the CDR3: TGCGCCAGCCTCCTAGCGGGGATATTCACAGATACGCAGTATTTT. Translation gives CASLLAGIFTDTQYF.

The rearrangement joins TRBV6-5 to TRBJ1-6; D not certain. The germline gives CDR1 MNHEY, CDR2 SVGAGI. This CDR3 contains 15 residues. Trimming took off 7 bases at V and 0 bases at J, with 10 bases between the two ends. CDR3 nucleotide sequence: TGTGCCAGCACCTACCGGAGCTCCTATAATTCACCCCTCCACTTT. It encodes CASTYRSSYNSPLHF.

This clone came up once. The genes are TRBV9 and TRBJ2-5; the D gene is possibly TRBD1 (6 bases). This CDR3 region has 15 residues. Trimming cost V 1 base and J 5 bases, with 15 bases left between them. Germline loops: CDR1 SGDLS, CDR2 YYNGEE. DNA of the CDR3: TGTGCCAGCAGCGTATCCATAGTAGGGGGTGAGACCCAGTACTTC. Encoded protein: CASSVSIVGGETQYF.

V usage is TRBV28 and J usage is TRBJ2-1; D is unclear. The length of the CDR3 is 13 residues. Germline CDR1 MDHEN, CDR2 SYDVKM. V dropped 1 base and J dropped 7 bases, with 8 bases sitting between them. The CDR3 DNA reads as TGTGCCAGCAGTTTATCGTTAGGAAATGAGCAGTTCTTC. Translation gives CASSLSLGNEQFF.

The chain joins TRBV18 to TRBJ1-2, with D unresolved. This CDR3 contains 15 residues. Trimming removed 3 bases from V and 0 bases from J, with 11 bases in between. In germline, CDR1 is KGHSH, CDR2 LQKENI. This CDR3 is CASSPINSANYGYTF. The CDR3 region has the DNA TGTGCCAGCTCACCCATCAACAGCGCTAACTATGGCTACACCTTC.

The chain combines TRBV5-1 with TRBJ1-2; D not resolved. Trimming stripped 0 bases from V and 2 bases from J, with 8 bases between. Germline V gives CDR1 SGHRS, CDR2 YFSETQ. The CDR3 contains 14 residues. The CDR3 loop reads CASSLVQSNYGYTF. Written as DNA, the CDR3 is TGCGCCAGCAGCTTGGTGCAGAGCAACTATGGCTACACCTTC.

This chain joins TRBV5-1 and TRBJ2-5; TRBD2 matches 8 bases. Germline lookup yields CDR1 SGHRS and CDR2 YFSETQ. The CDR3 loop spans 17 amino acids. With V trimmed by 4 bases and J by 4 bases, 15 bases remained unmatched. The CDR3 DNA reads TGCGCCAGCAGCCCTGGGGGGACCGGGAGGGCCGGAGAGACCCAGTACTTC. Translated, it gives CASSPGGTGRAGETQYF. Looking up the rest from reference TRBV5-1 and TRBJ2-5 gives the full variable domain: KAGVTQTPRYLIKTRGQQVTLSCSPISGHRSVSWYQQTPGQGLQFLFEYFSETQRNKGNFPGRFSGRQFSNSRSEMNVSTLELGDSALYLCASSPGGTGRAGETQYFGPGTRLLVL.

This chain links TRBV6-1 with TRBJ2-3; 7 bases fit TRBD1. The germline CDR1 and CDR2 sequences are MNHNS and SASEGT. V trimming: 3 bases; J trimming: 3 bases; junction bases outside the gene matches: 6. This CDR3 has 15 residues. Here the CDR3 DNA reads TGTGCCAGCAGTGAGCCGGGACAGAGGACAGATACGCAGTATTTT. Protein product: CASSEPGQRTDTQYF.

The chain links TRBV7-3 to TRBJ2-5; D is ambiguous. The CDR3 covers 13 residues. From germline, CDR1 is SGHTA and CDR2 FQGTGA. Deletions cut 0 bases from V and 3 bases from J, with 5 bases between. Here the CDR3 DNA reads TGTGCCAGCAGCTTAACATCAGAAGAGACCCAGTACTTC. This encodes CASSLTSEETQYF.

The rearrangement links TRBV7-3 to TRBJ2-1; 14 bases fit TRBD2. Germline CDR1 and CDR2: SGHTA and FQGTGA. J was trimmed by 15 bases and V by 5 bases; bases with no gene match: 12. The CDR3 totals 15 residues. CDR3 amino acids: CASSPDMTSGRAMFF. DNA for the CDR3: TGTGCCAGCAGCCCGGACATGACTAGCGGGAGGGCCATGTTCTTC.

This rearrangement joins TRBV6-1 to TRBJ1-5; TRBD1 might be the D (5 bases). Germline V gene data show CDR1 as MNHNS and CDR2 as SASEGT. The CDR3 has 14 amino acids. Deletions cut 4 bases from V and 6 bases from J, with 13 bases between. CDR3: CASSGWGEVQPQHF. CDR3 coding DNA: TGTGCCAGCAGTGGATGGGGGGAAGTTCAGCCCCAGCATTTT.

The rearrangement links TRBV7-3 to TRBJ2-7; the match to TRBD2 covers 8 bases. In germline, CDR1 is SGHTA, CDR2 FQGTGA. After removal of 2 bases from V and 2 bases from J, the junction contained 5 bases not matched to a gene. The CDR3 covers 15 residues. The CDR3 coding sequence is TGTGCCAGCAGCTTAGGGGCACTAGCGGCCTACGAGCAGTACTTC. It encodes CASSLGALAAYEQYF.

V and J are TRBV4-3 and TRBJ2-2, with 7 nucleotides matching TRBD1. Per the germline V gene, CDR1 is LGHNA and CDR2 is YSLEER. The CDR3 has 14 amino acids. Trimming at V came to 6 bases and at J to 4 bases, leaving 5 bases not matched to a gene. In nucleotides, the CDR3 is TGCGCCAGCAGTAACAGGGGAATCACCGGGGAGCTGTTTTTT. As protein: CASSNRGITGELFF.

The CDR3 sequence: CASSLYPRGLAGYNEQFF. The CDR3, as DNA: TGTGCCAGCAGTTTATACCCACGGGGACTAGCGGGATACAATGAGCAGTTCTTC. V and J are TRBV28 and TRBJ2-1, with TRBD2 matching over 13 bases. This CDR3 has 18 amino acids. From germline, CDR1 is MDHEN and CDR2 SYDVKM. Trimming took 1 base from V and 4 from J; bases not matched to a gene: 7.

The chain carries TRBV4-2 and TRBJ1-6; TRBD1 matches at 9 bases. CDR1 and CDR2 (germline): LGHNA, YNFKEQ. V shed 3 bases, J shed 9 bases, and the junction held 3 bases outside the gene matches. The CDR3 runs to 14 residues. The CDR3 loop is CASSQEDRGSPLHF. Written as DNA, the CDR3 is TGTGCCAGCAGCCAGGAGGACAGGGGTTCACCCCTCCACTTT.

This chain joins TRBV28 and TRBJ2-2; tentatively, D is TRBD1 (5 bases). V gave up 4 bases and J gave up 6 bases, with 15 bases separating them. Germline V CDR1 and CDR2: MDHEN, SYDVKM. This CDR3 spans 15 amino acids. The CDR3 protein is CASSSGPSGSGELFF. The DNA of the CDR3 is TGTGCCAGCAGTTCTGGACCGTCAGGGTCCGGGGAGCTGTTTTTT.

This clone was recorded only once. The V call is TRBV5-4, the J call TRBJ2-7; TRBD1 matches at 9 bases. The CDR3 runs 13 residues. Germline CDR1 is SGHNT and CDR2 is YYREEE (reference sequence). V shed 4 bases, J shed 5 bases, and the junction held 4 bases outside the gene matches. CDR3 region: CASSQTGGNEQYF. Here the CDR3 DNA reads TGTGCCAGCAGCCAAACAGGGGGCAACGAGCAGTACTTC.

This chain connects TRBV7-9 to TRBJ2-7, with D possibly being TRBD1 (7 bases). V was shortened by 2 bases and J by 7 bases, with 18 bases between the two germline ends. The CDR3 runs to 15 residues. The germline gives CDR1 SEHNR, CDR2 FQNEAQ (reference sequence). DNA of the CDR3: TGTGCCAGCAGCTTATTCCAGGGGCAGGGGGGAGAGCAGTACTTC. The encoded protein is CASSLFQGQGGEQYF.

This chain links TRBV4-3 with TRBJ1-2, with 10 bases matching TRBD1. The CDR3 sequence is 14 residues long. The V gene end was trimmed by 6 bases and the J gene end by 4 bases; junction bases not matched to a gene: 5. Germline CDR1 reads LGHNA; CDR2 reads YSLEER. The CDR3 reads CASRLRQGAYGYTF. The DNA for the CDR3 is TGCGCCAGCAGACTTCGACAGGGGGCCTATGGCTACACCTTC.

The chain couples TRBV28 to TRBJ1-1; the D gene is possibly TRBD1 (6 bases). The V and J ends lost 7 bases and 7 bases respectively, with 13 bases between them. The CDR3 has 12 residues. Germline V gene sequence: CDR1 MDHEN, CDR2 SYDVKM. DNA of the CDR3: TGTGCCAGCACCCTACAGGGCGATGAAGCTTTCTTT. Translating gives CASTLQGDEAFF. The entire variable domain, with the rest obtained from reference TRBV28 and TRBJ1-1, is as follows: DVKVTQSSRYLVKRTGEKVFLECVQDMDHENMFWYRQDPGLGLRLIYFSYDVKMKEKGDIPEGYSVSREKKERFSLILESASTNQTSMYLCASTLQGDEAFFGQGTRLTVV.

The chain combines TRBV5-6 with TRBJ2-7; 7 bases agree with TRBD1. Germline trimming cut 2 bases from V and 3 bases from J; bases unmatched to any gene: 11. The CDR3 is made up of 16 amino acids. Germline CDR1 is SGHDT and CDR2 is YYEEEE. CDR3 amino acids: CASSFGVRGQYYEQYF. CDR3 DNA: TGTGCCAGCAGCTTCGGGGTAAGGGGACAGTACTACGAGCAGTACTTC. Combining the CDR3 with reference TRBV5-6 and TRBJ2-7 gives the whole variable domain DAGVTQSPTHLIKTRGQQVTLRCSPKSGHDTVSWYQQALGQGPQFIFQYYEEEERQRGNFPDRFSGHQFPNYSSELNVNALLLGDSALYLCASSFGVRGQYYEQYFGPGTRLTVT.

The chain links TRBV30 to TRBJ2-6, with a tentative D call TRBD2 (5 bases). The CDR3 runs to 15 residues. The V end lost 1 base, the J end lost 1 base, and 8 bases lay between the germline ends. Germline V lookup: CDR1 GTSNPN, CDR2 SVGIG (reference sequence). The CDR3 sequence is CAWSGRTSGANVLTF. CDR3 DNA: TGTGCCTGGAGTGGTCGGACTTCTGGGGCCAACGTCCTGACTTTC.

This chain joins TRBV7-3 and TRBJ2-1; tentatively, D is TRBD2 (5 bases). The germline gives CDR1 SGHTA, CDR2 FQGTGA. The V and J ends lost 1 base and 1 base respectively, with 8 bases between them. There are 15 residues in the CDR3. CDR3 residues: CASSLSAGSYNEQFF. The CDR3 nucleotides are TGTGCCAGCAGCTTAAGCGCGGGTTCCTACAATGAGCAGTTCTTC.

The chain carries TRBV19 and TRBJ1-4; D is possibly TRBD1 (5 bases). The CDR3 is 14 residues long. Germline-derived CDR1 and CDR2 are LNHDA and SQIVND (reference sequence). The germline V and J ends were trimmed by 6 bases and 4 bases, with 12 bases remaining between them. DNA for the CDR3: TGTGCCAGTAGGACCCGACAGAATAATGAAAAACTGTTTTTT. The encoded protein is CASRTRQNNEKLFF.

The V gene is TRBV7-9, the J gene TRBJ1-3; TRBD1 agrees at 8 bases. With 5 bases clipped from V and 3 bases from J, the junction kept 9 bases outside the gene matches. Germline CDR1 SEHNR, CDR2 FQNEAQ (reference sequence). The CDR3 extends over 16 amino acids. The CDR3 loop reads CASSPGDRNFGNTIYF. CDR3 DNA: TGTGCCAGCAGCCCGGGGGACAGGAATTTTGGAAACACCATATATTTT.

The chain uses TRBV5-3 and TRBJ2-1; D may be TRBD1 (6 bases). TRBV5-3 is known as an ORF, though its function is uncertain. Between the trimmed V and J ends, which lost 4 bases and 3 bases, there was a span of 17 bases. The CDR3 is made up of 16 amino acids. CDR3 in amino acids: CARSPRTASNYNEQFF. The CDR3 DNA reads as TGTGCCAGAAGCCCGCGGACAGCCAGCAACTACAATGAGCAGTTCTTC.

DNA of the CDR3: TGTGCCAGCAGCGTCCATTGGGAAACCCATGAGCAGTTCTTC. It is translated as CASSVHWETHEQFF. The gene calls are TRBV9 and TRBJ2-1; D gene ambiguous. Germline CDR1 reads SGDLS; CDR2 reads YYNGEE. The CDR3 extends over 14 amino acids. Trimming took off 2 bases at V and 8 bases at J, with 14 bases between the two ends. Full variable domain (remainder filled in from reference TRBV9 and TRBJ2-1): DSGVTQTPKHLITATGQRVTLRCSPRSGDLSVYWYQQSLDQGLQFLIQYYNGEERAKGNILERFSAQQFPDLHSELNLSSLELGDSALYFCASSVHWETHEQFFGPGTRLTVL.

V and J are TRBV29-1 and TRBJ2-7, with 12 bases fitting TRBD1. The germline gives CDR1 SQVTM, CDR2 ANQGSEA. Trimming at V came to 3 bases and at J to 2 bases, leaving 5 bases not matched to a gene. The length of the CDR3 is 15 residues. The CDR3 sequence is CSVDPGTGGAYEQYF. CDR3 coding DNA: TGCAGCGTTGATCCCGGGACAGGGGGCGCCTACGAGCAGTACTTC.

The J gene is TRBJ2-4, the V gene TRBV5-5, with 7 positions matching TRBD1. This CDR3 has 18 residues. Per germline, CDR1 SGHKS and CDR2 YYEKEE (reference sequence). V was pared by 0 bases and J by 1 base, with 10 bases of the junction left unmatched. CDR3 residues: CASSLEAQGSGAKNIQYF. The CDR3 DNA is TGTGCCAGCAGCTTGGAGGCACAGGGGAGTGGGGCCAAAAACATTCAGTACTTC.

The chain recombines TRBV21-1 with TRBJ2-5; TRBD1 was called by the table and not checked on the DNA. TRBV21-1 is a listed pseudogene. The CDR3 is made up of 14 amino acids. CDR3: CASRPRDRGETQYF. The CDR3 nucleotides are TGTGCCAGCAGGCCCCGGGACAGGGGGGAGACCCAGTACTTC.

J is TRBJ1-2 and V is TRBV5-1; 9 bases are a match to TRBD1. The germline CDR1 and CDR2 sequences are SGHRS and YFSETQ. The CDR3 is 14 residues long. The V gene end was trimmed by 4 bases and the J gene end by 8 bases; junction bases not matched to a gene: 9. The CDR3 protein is CASSLQGQGDGYTF. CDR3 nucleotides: TGCGCCAGCAGCCTACAGGGACAGGGCGACGGCTACACCTTC.